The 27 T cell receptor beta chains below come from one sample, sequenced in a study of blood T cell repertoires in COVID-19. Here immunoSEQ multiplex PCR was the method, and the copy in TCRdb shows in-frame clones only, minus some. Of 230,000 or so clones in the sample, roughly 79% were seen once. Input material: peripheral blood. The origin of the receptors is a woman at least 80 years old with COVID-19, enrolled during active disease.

The CDR3 protein is CASSPLQGVNTEAFF. CDR3 nucleotides: TGTGCCAGCTCACCGCTACAGGGAGTGAACACTGAAGCTTTCTTT. The chain recombines TRBV18 with TRBJ1-1; a possible D gene is TRBD1 (6 bases). The length of the CDR3 is 15 residues. Trimming cost V 3 bases and J 0 bases, with 11 bases left between them. CDR1 is KGHSH, CDR2 LQKENI, per germline.

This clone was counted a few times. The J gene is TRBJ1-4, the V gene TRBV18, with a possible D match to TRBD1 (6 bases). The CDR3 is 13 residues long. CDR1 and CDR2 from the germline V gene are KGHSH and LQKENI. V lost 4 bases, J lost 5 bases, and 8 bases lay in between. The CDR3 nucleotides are TGTGCCAGCTCACTCCAGGGGAATGAAAAACTGTTTTTT. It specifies CASSLQGNEKLFF.

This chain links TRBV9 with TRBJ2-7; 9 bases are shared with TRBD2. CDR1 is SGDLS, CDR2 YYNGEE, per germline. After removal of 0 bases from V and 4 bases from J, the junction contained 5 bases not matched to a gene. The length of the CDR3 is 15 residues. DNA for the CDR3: TGTGCCAGCAGCGTAGAAAGCGGGAGGAGGTACGAGCAGTACTTC. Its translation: CASSVESGRRYEQYF.

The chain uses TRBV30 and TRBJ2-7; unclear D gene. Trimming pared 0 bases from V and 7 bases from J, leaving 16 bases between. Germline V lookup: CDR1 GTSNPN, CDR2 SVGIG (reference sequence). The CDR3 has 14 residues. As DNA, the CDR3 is TGTGCCTGGAGTGTTCCGGCAGGAAGTTTTGAGCAGTACTTC. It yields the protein CAWSVPAGSFEQYF.

The CDR3, as DNA: TGCAGCGTGTCCAAGGACGGACAGTTCTACGAGCAGTACTTC. This gives the protein CSVSKDGQFYEQYF. This rearrangement joins TRBV29-1 to TRBJ2-7, with D possibly matching TRBD1 (6 bases). The CDR3 consists of 14 residues. Germline V gives CDR1 SQVTM, CDR2 ANQGSEA. V was trimmed by 6 bases and J by 3 bases, leaving 18 bases between them.

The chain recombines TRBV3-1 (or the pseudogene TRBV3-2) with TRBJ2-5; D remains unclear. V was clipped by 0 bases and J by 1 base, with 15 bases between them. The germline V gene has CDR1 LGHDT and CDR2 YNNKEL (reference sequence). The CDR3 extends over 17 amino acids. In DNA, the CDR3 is TGTGCCAGCAGCCAAGACCGCTCCCGGTATCGCCAAGAGACCCAGTACTTC. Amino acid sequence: CASSQDRSRYRQETQYF.

The CDR3: CASSPPGGLAGNNEQFF. CDR3 bases: TGTGCCAGCTCACCCCCCGGGGGACTAGCGGGAAACAATGAGCAGTTCTTC. The chain uses TRBV18 and TRBJ2-1; 13 positions match TRBD2. Germline V CDR1 and CDR2: KGHSH, LQKENI. J was trimmed by 5 bases and V by 3 bases; bases with no gene match: 7. This CDR3 region has 17 residues.

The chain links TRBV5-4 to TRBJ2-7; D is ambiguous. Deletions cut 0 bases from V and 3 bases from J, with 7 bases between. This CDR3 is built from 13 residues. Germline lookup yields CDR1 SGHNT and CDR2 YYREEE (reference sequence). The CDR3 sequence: CASSLGLRYEQYF. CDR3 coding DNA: TGTGCCAGCAGCTTGGGCCTACGCTACGAGCAGTACTTC. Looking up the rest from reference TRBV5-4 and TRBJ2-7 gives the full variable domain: ETGVTQSPTHLIKTRGQQVTLRCSSQSGHNTVSWYQQALGQGPQFIFQYYREEENGRGNFPPRFSGLQFPNYSSELNVNALELDDSALYLCASSLGLRYEQYFGPGTRLTVT.

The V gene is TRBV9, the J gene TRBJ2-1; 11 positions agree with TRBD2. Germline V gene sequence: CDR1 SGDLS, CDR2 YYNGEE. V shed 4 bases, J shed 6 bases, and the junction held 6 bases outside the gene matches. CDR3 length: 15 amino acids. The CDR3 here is CASSRLAGSLNEQFF. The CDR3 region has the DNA TGTGCCAGCAGCCGACTAGCGGGATCTCTCAATGAGCAGTTCTTC.

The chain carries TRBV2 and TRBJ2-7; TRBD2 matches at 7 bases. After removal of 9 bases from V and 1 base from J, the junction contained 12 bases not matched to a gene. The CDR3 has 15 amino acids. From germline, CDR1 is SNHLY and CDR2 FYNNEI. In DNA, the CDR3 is TGTGCCAGTGTATTGGGAGGGCCCCGGTCCTACGAGCAGTACTTC. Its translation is CASVLGGPRSYEQYF. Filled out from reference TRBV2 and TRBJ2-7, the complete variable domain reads EPEVTQTPSHQVTQMGQEVILRCVPISNHLYFYWYRQILGQKVEFLVSFYNNEISEKSEIFDDQFSVERPDGSNFTLKIRSTKLEDSAMYFCASVLGGPRSYEQYFGPGTRLTVT.

The CDR3 DNA reads TGTGCCAGCAGCTCCACAGGTGGCGGTACGCAGTATTTT. Translation gives CASSSTGGGTQYF. This rearrangement joins TRBV7-3 to TRBJ2-3, with a weak D call TRBD1 (5 bases). The germline V gene encodes CDR1 SGHTA and CDR2 FQGTGA. The CDR3 has 13 residues. Trimming stripped 4 bases from V and 8 bases from J, with 13 bases between.

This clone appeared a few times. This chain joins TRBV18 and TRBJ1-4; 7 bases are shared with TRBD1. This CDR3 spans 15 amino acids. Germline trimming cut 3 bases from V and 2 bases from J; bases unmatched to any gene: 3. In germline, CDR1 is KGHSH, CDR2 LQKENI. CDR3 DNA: TGTGCCAGCTCACCGCTACAGGGGACTAATGAAAAACTGTTTTTT. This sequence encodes CASSPLQGTNEKLFF. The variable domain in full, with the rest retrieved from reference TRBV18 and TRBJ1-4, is NAGVMQNPRHLVRRRGQEARLRCSPMKGHSHVYWYRQLPEEGLKFMVYLQKENIIDESGMPKERFSAEFPKEGPSILRIQQVVRGDSAAYFCASSPLQGTNEKLFFGSGTQLSVL.

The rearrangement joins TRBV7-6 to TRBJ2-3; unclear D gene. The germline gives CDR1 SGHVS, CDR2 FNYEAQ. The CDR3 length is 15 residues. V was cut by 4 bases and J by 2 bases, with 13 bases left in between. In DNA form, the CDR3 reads TGTGCCAGCAGCTCACAGTCCTTGAACACAGATACGCAGTATTTT. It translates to CASSSQSLNTDTQYF.

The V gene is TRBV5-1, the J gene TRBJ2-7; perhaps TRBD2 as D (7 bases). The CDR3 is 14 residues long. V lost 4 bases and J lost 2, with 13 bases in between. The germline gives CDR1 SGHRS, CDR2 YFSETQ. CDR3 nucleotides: TGCGCCAGCAGCGGAGGGGGGGCCGCCTACGAGCAGTACTTC. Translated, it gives CASSGGGAAYEQYF.

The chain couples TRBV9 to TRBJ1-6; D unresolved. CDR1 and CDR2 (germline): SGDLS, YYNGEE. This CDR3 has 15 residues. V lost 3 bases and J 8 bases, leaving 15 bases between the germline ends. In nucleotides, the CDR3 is TGTGCCAGCAGCGCCCAGCAGGAAAAACATTCACCCCTCCACTTT. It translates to CASSAQQEKHSPLHF.

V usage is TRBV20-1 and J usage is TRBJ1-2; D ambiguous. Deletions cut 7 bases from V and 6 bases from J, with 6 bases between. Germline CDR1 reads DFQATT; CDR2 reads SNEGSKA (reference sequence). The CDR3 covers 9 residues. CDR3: CSVLDGYTF. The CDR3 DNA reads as TGCAGTGTTCTAGATGGCTACACCTTC.

In DNA form, the CDR3 reads TGCGCCAGCAGCCGCGCTCCGACAGGGGCGAATTCACCCCTCCACTTT. Its protein is CASSRAPTGANSPLHF. This rearrangement joins TRBV4-1 to TRBJ1-6; 8 bases agree with TRBD1. CDR1 is MGHRA and CDR2 is YSYEKL in the germline V gene. J was trimmed by 7 bases and V by 4 bases; bases with no gene match: 9. CDR3 length equals 16 residues.

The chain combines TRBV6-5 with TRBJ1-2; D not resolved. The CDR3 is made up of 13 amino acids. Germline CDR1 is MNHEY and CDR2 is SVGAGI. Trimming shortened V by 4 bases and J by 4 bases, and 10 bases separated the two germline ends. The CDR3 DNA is TGTGCCAGCAGTTGGCGGGCCGGCTATGGCTACACCTTC. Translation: CASSWRAGYGYTF.

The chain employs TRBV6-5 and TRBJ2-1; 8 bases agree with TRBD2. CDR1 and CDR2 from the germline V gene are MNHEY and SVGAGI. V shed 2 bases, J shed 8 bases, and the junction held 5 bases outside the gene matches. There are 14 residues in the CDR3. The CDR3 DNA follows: TGTGCCAGCAGTTACCGGGGGGGGGCAGATGAGCAGTTCTTC. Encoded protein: CASSYRGGADEQFF.

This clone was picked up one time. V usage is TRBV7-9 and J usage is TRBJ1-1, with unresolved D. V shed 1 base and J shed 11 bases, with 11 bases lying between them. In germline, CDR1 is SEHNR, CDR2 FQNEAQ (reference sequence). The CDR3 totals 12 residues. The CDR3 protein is CASSLETRRAFF. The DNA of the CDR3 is TGTGCCAGCAGCTTAGAGACAAGGAGGGCTTTCTTT.

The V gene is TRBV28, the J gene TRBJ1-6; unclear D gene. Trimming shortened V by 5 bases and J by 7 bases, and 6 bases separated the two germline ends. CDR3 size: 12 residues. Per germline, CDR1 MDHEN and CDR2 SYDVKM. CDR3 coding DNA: TGTGCCAGCAGTCGAACAAATTCACCCCTCCACTTT. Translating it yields CASSRTNSPLHF.

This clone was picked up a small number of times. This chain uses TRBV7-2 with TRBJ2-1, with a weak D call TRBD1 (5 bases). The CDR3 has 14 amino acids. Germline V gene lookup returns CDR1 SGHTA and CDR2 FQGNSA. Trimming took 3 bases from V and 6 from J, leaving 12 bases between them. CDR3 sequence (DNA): TGTGCCAGCAGCTTGAGACAGAGCGTCAATGAGCAGTTCTTC. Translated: CASSLRQSVNEQFF.

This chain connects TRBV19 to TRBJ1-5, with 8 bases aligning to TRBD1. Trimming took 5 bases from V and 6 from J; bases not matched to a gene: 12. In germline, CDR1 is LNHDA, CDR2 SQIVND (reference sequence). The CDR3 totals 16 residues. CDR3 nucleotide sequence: TGTGCCAGTAGTCCACGGACAGGGACTACGGGTCAGCCCCAGCATTTT. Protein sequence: CASSPRTGTTGQPQHF.

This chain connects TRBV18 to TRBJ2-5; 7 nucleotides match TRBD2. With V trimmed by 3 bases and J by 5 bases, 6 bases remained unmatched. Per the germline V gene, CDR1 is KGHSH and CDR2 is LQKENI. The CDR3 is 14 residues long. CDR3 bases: TGTGCCAGCTCACCGCGGGAGAAGGAGGAGACCCAGTACTTC. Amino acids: CASSPREKEETQYF.

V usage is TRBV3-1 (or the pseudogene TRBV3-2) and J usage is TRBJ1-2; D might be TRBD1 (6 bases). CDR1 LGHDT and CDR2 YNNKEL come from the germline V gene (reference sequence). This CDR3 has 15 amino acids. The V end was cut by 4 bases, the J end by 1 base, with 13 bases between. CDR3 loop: CASSPTGHLNYGYTF. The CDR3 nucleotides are TGTGCCAGCAGCCCTACAGGGCATCTTAACTATGGCTACACCTTC.

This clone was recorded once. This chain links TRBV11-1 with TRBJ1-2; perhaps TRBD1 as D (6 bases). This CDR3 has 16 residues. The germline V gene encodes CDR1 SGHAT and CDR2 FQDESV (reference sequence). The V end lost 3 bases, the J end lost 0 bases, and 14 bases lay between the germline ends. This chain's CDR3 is CASSFGQRVTNYGYTF. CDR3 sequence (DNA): TGTGCCAGCAGCTTTGGACAGAGGGTAACTAACTATGGCTACACCTTC. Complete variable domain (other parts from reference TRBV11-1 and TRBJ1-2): EAEVAQSPRYKITEKSQAVAFWCDPISGHATLYWYRQILGQGPELLVQFQDESVVDDSQLPKDRFSAERLKGVDSTLKIQPAELGDSAMYLCASSFGQRVTNYGYTFGSGTRLTVV.

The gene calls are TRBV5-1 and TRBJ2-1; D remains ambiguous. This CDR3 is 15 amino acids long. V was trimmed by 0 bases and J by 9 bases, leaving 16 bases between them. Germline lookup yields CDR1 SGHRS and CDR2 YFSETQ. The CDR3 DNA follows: TGCGCCAGCAGCTTGGCCCTTGTAACGACGGGTGAGCAGTTCTTC. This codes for CASSLALVTTGEQFF.